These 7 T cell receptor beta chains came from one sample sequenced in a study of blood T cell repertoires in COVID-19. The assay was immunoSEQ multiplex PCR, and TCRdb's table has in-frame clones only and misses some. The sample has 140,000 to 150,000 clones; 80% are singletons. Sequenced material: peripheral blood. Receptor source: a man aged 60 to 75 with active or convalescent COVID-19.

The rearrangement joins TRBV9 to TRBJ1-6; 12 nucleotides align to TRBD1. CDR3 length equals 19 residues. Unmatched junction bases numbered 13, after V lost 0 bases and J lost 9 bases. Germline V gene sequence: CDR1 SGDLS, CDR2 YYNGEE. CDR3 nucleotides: TGTGCCAGCAGCGTAGCCACCGGGACAGGGGGCTTGGGCGGTTCACCCCTCCACTTT. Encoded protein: CASSVATGTGGLGGSPLHF.

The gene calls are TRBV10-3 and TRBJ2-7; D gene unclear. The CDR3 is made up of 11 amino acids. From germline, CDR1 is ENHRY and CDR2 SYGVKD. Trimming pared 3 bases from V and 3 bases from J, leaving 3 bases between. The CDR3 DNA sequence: TGTGCCATCAGTGACAGCTACGAGCAGTACTTC. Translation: CAISDSYEQYF.

CDR3 DNA: TGTGCCAGCTCACTCGGGACAGCCTACCAAGAGACCCAGTACTTC. Translation: CASSLGTAYQETQYF. This chain uses TRBV18 with TRBJ2-5; 7 nucleotides agree with TRBD1. The CDR3 length is 15 residues. CDR1 and CDR2 from the germline V gene are KGHSH and LQKENI. The V and J ends lost 4 bases and 0 bases, in that order; junction bases with no gene match: 5.

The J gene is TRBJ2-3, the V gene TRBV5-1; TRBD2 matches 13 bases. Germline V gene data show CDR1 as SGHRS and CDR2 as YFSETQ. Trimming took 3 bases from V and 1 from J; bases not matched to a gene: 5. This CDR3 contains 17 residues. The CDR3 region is CASSSGLAGARTDTQYF. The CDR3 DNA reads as TGCGCCAGCAGCTCTGGACTAGCGGGAGCACGCACAGATACGCAGTATTTT.

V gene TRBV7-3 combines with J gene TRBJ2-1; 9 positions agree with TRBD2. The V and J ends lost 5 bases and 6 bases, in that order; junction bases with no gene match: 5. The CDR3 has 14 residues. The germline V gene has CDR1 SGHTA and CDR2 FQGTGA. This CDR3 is CASSLAGFGNEQFF. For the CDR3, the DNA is TGTGCCAGCAGCCTAGCGGGGTTTGGCAATGAGCAGTTCTTC.

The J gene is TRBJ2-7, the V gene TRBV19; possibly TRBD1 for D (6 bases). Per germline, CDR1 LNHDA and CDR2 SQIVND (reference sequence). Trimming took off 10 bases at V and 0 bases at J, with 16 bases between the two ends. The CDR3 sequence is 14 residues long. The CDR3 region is CATAPQGSSYEQYF. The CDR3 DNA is TGTGCCACCGCACCCCAGGGGAGCTCCTACGAGCAGTACTTC. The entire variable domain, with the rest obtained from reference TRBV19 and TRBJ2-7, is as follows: DGGITQSPKYLFRKEGQNVTLSCEQNLNHDAMYWYRQDPGQGLRLIYYSQIVNDFQKGDIAEGYSVSREKKESFPLTVTSAQKNPTAFYLCATAPQGSSYEQYFGPGTRLTVT.

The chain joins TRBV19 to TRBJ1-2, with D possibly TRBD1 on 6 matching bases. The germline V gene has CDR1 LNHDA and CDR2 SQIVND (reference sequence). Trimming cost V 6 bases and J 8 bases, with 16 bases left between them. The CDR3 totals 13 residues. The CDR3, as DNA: TGTGCCAGTAGACAAGGGGGAATTGGCGGCTACACCTTC. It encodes CASRQGGIGGYTF.